A single sample gave rise to the 14 T cell receptor beta chains below, sequenced in a study of response to subunit inactivated influenza vaccine. TCRdb re-called the RT-PCR reads through MiXCR, storing one row per CDR3 protein. The repertoire holds roughly 570,000 distinct CDR3 sequences, with less than 15% as singletons. The starting material was PBMCs from blood, obtained 12 days after vaccination. The receptor set was obtained from a man aged 50-60 years who received an inactivated influenza vaccine.

The genes are TRBV12-3 or TRBV12-4 and TRBJ1-5, with D possibly TRBD1 on 5 matching bases. This CDR3 is built from 15 residues. V lost 8 bases, J lost 2 bases, and 16 bases lay in between. The CDR3 reads CASVGGAIRNQPQHF. In nucleotides, the CDR3 is TGTGCCAGCGTTGGGGGAGCTATACGCAATCAGCCCCAGCATTTT.

This clonotype occurred many times. The CDR3 here is CSVVPGEETQYF. The CDR3 DNA reads TGCAGCGTTGTTCCCGGGGAGGAGACCCAGTACTTC. The rearrangement uses TRBV29-1 and TRBJ2-5; a weak D match, TRBD2 (5 bases). The CDR3 covers 12 residues. In germline, CDR1 is SQVTM, CDR2 ANQGSEA. Between the trimmed V and J ends, which lost 4 bases and 5 bases, there was a span of 11 bases.

V usage is TRBV5-6 and J usage is TRBJ1-1, with 7 bases aligning to TRBD1. Germline V gene sequence: CDR1 SGHDT, CDR2 YYEEEE. The V gene end was trimmed by 2 bases and the J gene end by 0 bases; junction bases not matched to a gene: 4. The CDR3 extends over 15 amino acids. This chain's CDR3 is CASSLQGNMNTEAFF. Here the CDR3 DNA reads TGTGCCAGCAGCTTACAGGGGAACATGAACACTGAAGCTTTCTTT.

The rearrangement joins TRBV12-3 or TRBV12-4 to TRBJ2-5; D ambiguous. The CDR3 has 15 amino acids. The V end lost 2 bases, the J end lost 5 bases, and 15 bases lay between the germline ends. The CDR3 is CASSLSNEARETQYF. In DNA form, the CDR3 reads TGTGCCAGCAGTTTAAGTAATGAAGCCAGGGAGACCCAGTACTTC.

V gene TRBV5-1 combines with J gene TRBJ2-4, with D maybe TRBD2 (6 bases). In germline, CDR1 is SGHRS, CDR2 YFSETQ. The CDR3 extends over 15 amino acids. Trimming left V 0 bases short and J 11 bases short, with 18 bases between. CDR3 bases: TGCGCCAGCAGCTTGGGCAGCGCGGGACCACGTGTTCAGTACTTC. Translation gives CASSLGSAGPRVQYF. Complete variable domain (other parts from reference TRBV5-1 and TRBJ2-4): KAGVTQTPRYLIKTRGQQVTLSCSPISGHRSVSWYQQTPGQGLQFLFEYFSETQRNKGNFPGRFSGRQFSNSRSEMNVSTLELGDSALYLCASSLGSAGPRVQYFGAGTRLSVL.

J is TRBJ2-7 and V is TRBV18, with 7 positions matching TRBD1. This CDR3 is 14 amino acids long. Looked up from germline, CDR1 is KGHSH and CDR2 is LQKENI. Trimming removed 1 base from V and 3 bases from J; junction bases left unmatched: 3. CDR3 in amino acids: CASSPRDSYYEQYF. In DNA form, the CDR3 reads TGTGCCAGCTCACCACGGGACAGTTACTACGAGCAGTACTTC. Filled out from reference TRBV18 and TRBJ2-7, the complete variable domain reads NAGVMQNPRHLVRRRGQEARLRCSPMKGHSHVYWYRQLPEEGLKFMVYLQKENIIDESGMPKERFSAEFPKEGPSILRIQQVVRGDSAAYFCASSPRDSYYEQYFGPGTRLTVT.

This clonotype has just a few counts. The rearrangement uses TRBV27 and TRBJ2-7, with TRBD1 identical over 7 bases. Per the germline V gene, CDR1 is MNHEY and CDR2 is SMNVEV (reference sequence). This CDR3 has 13 residues. Unmatched junction bases numbered 4, after V lost 5 bases and J lost 3 bases. This chain's CDR3 is CASSKGAFYEQYF. The CDR3 DNA reads TGTGCCAGCAGTAAGGGGGCATTCTACGAGCAGTACTTC.

In DNA form, the CDR3 reads TGCAGTGCTAGAGACAGGGTGGGTACTGAAGCTTTCTTT. Its protein is CSARDRVGTEAFF. The chain has TRBV20-1 and TRBJ1-1; TRBD1 might be the D (5 bases). This CDR3 comprises 13 residues. The germline gives CDR1 DFQATT, CDR2 SNEGSKA (reference sequence). V was shortened by 0 bases and J by 5 bases, with 10 bases between the two germline ends.

This clonotype was seen more than once but under ten times. The chain employs TRBV5-6 and TRBJ2-5; D perhaps matches TRBD1 (5 bases). Per the germline V gene, CDR1 is SGHDT and CDR2 is YYEEEE. This CDR3 comprises 15 residues. Trimming pared 4 bases from V and 5 bases from J, leaving 18 bases between. In nucleotides, the CDR3 is TGTGCCAGCAGCCGAACCAGGGATGCCGGGGAGACCCAGTACTTC. Translation: CASSRTRDAGETQYF.

This chain connects TRBV7-2 to TRBJ2-1; D gene unclear. CDR3 length equals 12 residues. The V gene's germline CDR1 is SGHTA and CDR2 FQGNSA. The V and J ends lost 4 bases and 7 bases respectively, with 8 bases between them. CDR3 in DNA: TGTGCCAGCAGCTCCTCATGGAATGAGCAGTTCTTC. Protein sequence: CASSSSWNEQFF.

This clonotype was seen more than once but under ten times. The V gene is TRBV20-1, the J gene TRBJ1-5; D is unresolved. The CDR3 consists of 12 residues. Trimming removed 5 bases from V and 2 bases from J, with 7 bases in between. Germline CDR1 and CDR2: DFQATT and SNEGSKA (reference sequence). This chain's CDR3 is CSAAMGNQPQHF. The CDR3 DNA reads as TGCAGTGCTGCCATGGGCAATCAGCCCCAGCATTTT.

This clonotype was found many times. The chain carries TRBV12-3 or TRBV12-4 and TRBJ2-2; no firm D call. The CDR3 totals 14 residues. The germline V and J ends were trimmed by 5 bases and 8 bases, with 15 bases remaining between them. CDR3 in DNA: TGTGCCAGCAGTACTACCCCGGACGGGGGGGAGCTGTTTTTT. Encoded protein: CASSTTPDGGELFF.

This clonotype has only a few counts. The genes are TRBV6-2 or TRBV6-3 and TRBJ1-2; unclear D gene. The V end was cut by 3 bases, the J end by 4 bases, with 9 bases between. This CDR3 contains 13 residues. CDR1 and CDR2 from the germline V gene are MNHEY and SVGEGT. The CDR3 here is CASSYTDVYGYTF. CDR3 in DNA: TGTGCCAGCAGTTATACGGATGTCTATGGCTACACCTTC.

The chain recombines TRBV6-7 with TRBJ2-7, with D possibly matching TRBD1 (6 bases). TRBV6-7 is an ORF; its function is uncertain. There are 16 residues in the CDR3. Trimming removed 6 bases at V and 0 bases at J, with 18 bases between. The CDR3 spells CASSHPWTAYSYEQYF. CDR3 coding DNA: TGTGCCAGCAGCCACCCTTGGACAGCCTACTCCTACGAGCAGTACTTC.